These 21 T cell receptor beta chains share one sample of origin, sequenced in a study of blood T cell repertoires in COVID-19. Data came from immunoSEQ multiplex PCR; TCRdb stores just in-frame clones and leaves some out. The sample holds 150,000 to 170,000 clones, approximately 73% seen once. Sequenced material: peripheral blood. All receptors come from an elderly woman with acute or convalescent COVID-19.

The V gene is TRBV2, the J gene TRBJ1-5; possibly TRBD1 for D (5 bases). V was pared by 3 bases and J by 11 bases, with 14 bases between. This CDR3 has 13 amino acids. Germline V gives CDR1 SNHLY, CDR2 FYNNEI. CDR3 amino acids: CASSDGGVGAQHF. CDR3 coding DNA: TGTGCCAGCAGTGATGGGGGGGTCGGAGCCCAGCATTTT.

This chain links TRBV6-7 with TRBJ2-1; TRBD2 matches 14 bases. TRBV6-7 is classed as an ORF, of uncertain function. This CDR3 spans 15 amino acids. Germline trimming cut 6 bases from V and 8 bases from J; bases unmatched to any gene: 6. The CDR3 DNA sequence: TGTGCCAGCAGCAGACTAGCGGGGGGGCCTCATGAGCAGTTCTTC. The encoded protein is CASSRLAGGPHEQFF.

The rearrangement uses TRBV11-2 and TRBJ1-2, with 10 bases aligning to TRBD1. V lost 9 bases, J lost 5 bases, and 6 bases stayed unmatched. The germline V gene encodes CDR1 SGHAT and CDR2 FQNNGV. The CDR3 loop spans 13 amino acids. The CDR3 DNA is TGTGCCAGTGATTTGGACAGGGGGTATGGCTACACCTTC. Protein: CASDLDRGYGYTF. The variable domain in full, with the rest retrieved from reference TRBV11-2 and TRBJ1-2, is EAGVAQSPRYKIIEKRQSVAFWCNPISGHATLYWYQQILGQGPKLLIQFQNNGVVDDSQLPKDRFSAERLKGVDSTLKIQPAKLEDSAVYLCASDLDRGYGYTFGSGTRLTVV.

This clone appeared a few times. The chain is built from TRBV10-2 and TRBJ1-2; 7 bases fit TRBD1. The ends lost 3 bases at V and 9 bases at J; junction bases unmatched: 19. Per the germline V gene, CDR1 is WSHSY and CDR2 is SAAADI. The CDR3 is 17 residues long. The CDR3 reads CASSDPQLGTVLSRYTF. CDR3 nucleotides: TGCGCCAGCAGTGACCCCCAGCTCGGGACAGTTCTGAGTCGCTACACCTTC.

The chain's CDR3 is CASSLGIEGGDGYTF. CDR3 coding DNA: TGTGCCAGCAGCCTGGGCATAGAGGGGGGGGATGGCTACACCTTC. The chain employs TRBV7-6 and TRBJ1-2, with a possible D match to TRBD1 (6 bases). Germline CDR1 and CDR2: SGHVS and FNYEAQ. Trimming shortened V by 5 bases and J by 6 bases, and 19 bases separated the two germline ends. The CDR3 is made up of 15 amino acids.

The DNA of the CDR3 is TGTGCCAGCAGCTTCCCACTAGCGGAGAGCTCCTACGAGCAGTACTTC. This translates into CASSFPLAESSYEQYF. The rearrangement joins TRBV7-2 to TRBJ2-7; the match to TRBD2 covers 8 bases. Germline V gives CDR1 SGHTA, CDR2 FQGNSA. V shed 3 bases and J 0 bases; nucleotides not matched to a gene: 7. The CDR3 totals 16 residues. Combining the CDR3 with reference TRBV7-2 and TRBJ2-7 gives the whole variable domain GAGVSQSPSNKVTEKGKDVELRCDPISGHTALYWYRQSLGQGLEFLIYFQGNSAPDKSGLPSDRFSAERTGGSVSTLTIQRTQQEDSAVYLCASSFPLAESSYEQYFGPGTRLTVT.

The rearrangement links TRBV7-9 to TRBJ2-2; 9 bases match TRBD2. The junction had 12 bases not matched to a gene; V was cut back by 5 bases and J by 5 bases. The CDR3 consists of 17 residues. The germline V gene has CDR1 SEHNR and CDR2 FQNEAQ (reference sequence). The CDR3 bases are TGTGCCAGCAGCCCCAGCGTTGGGACTAGCATAACCGGGGAGCTGTTTTTT. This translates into CASSPSVGTSITGELFF.

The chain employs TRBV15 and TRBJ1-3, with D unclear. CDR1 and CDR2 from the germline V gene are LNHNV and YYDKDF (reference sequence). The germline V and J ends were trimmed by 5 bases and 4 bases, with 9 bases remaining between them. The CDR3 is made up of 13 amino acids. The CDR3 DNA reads TGTGCCACCAGCGAGGTAGCGGGAAACACCATATATTTT. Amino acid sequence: CATSEVAGNTIYF. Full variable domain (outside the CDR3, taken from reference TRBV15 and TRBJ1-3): DAMVIQNPRYQVTQFGKPVTLSCSQTLNHNVMYWYQQKSSQAPKLLFHYYDKDFNNEADTPDNFQSRRPNTSFCFLDIRSPGLGDTAMYLCATSEVAGNTIYFGEGSWLTVV.

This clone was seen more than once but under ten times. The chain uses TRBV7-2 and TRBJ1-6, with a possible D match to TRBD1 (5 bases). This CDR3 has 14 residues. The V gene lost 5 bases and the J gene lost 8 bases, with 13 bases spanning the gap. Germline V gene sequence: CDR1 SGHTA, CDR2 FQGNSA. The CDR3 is CASSPDISYSPLHF. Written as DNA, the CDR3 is TGTGCCAGCAGCCCGGACATCAGTTATTCACCCCTCCACTTT. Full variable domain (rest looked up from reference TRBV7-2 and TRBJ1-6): GAGVSQSPSNKVTEKGKDVELRCDPISGHTALYWYRQSLGQGLEFLIYFQGNSAPDKSGLPSDRFSAERTGGSVSTLTIQRTQQEDSAVYLCASSPDISYSPLHFGNGTRLTVT.

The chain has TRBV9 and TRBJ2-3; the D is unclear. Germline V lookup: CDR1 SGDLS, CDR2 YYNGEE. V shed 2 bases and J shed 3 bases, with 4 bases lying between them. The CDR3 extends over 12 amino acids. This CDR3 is CASSVSTDTQYF. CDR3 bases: TGTGCCAGCAGCGTCAGTACAGATACGCAGTATTTT.

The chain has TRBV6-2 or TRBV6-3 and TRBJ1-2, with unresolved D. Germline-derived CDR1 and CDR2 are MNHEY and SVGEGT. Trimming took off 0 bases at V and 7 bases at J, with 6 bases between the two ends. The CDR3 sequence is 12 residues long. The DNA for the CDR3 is TGTGCCAGCAGTTACTCCGGGTTTGGCTACACCTTC. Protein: CASSYSGFGYTF.

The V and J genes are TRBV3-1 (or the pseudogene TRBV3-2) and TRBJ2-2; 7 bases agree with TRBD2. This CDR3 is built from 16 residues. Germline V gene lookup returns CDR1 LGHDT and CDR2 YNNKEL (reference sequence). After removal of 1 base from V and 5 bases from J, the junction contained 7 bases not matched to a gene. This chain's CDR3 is CASSQVLAVRTGELFF. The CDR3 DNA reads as TGTGCCAGCAGCCAAGTTCTAGCGGTGAGGACCGGGGAGCTGTTTTTT.

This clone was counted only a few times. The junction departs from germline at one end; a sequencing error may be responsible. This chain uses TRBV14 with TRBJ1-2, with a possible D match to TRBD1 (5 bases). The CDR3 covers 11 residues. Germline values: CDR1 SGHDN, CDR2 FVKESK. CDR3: CASGAGPSLAF. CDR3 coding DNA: TGTGCCAGTGGGGCTGGCCCGTCCCTGGCCTTC.

The CDR3 is CASSSKTGDGAVRNTIYF. The CDR3 nucleotides are TGTGCCAGTAGTTCTAAGACAGGGGATGGTGCTGTCAGAAACACCATATATTTT. The chain recombines TRBV19 with TRBJ1-3; 8 bases are shared with TRBD1. Germline CDR1 and CDR2: LNHDA and SQIVND (reference sequence). V was pared by 5 bases and J by 5 bases, with 17 bases of the junction left unmatched. This CDR3 is 18 amino acids long.

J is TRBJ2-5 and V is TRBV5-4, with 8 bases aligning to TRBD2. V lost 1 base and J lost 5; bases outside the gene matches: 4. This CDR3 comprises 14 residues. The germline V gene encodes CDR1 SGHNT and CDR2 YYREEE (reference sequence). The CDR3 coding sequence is TGTGCCAGCAGCTTGTACGGGGGGGAGGAGACCCAGTACTTC. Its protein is CASSLYGGEETQYF.

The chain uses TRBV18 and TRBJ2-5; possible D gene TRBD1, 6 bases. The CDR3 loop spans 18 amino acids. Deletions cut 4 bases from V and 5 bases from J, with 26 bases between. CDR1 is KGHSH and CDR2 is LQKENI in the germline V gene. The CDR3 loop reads CASSRTNPLQGFMETQYF. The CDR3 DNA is TGTGCCAGCTCACGAACAAACCCTCTCCAGGGGTTTATGGAGACCCAGTACTTC.

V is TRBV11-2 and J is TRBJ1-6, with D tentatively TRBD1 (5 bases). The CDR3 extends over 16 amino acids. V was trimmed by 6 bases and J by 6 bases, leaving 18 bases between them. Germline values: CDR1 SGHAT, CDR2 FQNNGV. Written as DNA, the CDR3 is TGTGCCAGCAGTCCAAGCCGGGGGTTGACTAATTCACCCCTCCACTTT. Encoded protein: CASSPSRGLTNSPLHF.

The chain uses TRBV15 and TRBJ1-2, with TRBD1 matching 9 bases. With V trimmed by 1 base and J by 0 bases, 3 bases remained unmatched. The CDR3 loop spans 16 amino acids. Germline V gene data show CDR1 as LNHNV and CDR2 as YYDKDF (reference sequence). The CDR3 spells CATSRGGTGPNYGYTF. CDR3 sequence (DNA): TGTGCCACCAGCAGAGGGGGGACAGGGCCTAACTATGGCTACACCTTC.

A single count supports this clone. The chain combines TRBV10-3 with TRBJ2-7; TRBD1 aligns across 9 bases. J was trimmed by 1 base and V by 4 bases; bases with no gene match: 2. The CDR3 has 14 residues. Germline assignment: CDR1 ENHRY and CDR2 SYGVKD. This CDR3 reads CAISVGTGSYEQYF. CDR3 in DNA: TGTGCCATCAGTGTGGGGACAGGGTCCTACGAGCAGTACTTC.

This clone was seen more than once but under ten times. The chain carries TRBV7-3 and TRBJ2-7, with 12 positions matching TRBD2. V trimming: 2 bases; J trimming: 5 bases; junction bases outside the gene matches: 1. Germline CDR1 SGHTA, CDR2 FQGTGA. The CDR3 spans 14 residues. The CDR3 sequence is CASSLRLAGDEQYF. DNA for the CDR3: TGTGCCAGCAGCTTACGACTAGCGGGGGACGAGCAGTACTTC. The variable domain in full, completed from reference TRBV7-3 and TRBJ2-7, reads GAGVSQTPSNKVTEKGKYVELRCDPISGHTALYWYRQSLGQGPEFLIYFQGTGAADDSGLPNDRFFAVRPEGSVSTLKIQRTERGDSAVYLCASSLRLAGDEQYFGPGTRLTVT.

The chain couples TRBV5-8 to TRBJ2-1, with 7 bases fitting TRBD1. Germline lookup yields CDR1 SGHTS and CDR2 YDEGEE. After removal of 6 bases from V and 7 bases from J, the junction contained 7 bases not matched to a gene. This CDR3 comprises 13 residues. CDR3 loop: CASNPTGLNEQFF. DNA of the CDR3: TGTGCCAGCAACCCGACAGGGTTGAATGAGCAGTTCTTC. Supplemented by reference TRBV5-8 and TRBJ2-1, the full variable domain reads EAGVTQSPTHLIKTRGQQATLRCSPISGHTSVYWYQQALGLGLQFLLWYDEGEERNRGNFPPRFSGRQFPNYSSELNVNALELEDSALYLCASNPTGLNEQFFGPGTRLTVL.